This T cell receptor (beta chain) was identified during a study of blood T cell repertoires in COVID-19 (dated by TCRdb to about 2020). Background on the whole study: Collaborator samples came from the United States, Italy and Spain and covered acute and convalescent phases of COVID-19. Deeply sampled blood TCRbeta repertoires from subjects exposed to, actively infected with, or recovered from COVID-19 were included in the dataset. HLA class I and class II types, where available, came from metadata supplied by the sample provider rather than from assay-based typing. The repertoires were released in a freely available public database meant as a resource for research on the immune response to SARS-CoV-2. The sample metadata nearly always contained a de-identified subject ID, COVID-19 status, age in years and sex. Samples were obtained from the ongoing ImmuneRACE study (first 160 participants) and from 1,254 subjects provided by 6 global collaborators. The material from the prospective study consisted of cDNA or gDNA derived from T cells, B-cell-depleted T cells, or PBMCs. Results and caveats for the whole study, not just this receptor: Clinical and demographic metadata were provided uncurated, with the amount varying by source and participant.

Each collaborating institution followed its own protocols to collect whole blood in K2EDTA tubes. Collaborator samples were shipped for TCRbeta analysis as frozen whole blood, isolated PBMCs, or DNA extracted from either sample type. TCRbeta CDR3 regions were amplified from genomic DNA using the immunoSEQ Assay, a bias-controlled multiplex PCR. Per the authors' processing: The number of nucleated cells in each sample was estimated from the amplification of reference gene primers within the assay. Sequence reads were collapsed and filtered to measure the absolute abundance of every unique TCRbeta CDR3 rearrangement. Productive Simpson clonality was computed per sample as the square root of Simpson's diversity index over productive rearrangements. The source is immuneACCESS, and TCRdb retained only in-frame sequences with V and J called. Part of the clones is not carried over; for the studies checked, unresolved V genes explain less than half of this, and the remainder is unexplained. V, J and clone size are those of that table, while D and trimming were read from the DNA. Counted in this sample were 60,000 to 75,000 clones; 88% of them appeared once. Roughly 4.6% of the sample comes from the top ten.

CDR1 is given as SNHLY and CDR2 as FYNNEI, both from the germline V gene. Including the terminal cysteine and phenylalanine, the CDR3 comprises 14 residues. CDR3 DNA is the only sequence kept; it has 42 bases, read in frame from the first base. Trimming takes 8 bases from V and 5 bases from J, and the germline ends sit 16 bases apart. Regarding this clone: Its antigen is still unknown. No base-level quality is on record; no much larger clone is a single base apart.

The receptor was isolated from a human donor in a cohort sampled during active COVID-19. The chain employs TRBV2 and TRBJ2-1; the D region possibly corresponds to TRBD2 (5 bases align). The material sequenced was peripheral blood. The CDR3 region has the sequence CASSSEATDNEQFF. The bases are TGTGCCAGCTCCTCGGAGGCCACAGACAATGAGCAGTTCTTC.